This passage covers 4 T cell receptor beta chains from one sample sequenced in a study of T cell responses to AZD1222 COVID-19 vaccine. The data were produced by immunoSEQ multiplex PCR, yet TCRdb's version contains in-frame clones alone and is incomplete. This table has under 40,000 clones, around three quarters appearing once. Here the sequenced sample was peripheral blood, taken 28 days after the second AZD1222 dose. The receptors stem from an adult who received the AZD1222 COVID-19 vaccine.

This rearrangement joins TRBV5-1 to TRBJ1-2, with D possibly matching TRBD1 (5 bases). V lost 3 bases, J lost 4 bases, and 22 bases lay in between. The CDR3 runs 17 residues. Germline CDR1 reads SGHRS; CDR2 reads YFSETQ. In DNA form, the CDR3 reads TGCGCCAGCAGCTCGGAAGGAGGGGTGGGTGAAGGCTATGGCTACACCTTC. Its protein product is CASSSEGGVGEGYGYTF. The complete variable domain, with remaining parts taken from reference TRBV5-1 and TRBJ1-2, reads KAGVTQTPRYLIKTRGQQVTLSCSPISGHRSVSWYQQTPGQGLQFLFEYFSETQRNKGNFPGRFSGRQFSNSRSEMNVSTLELGDSALYLCASSSEGGVGEGYGYTFGSGTRLTVV.

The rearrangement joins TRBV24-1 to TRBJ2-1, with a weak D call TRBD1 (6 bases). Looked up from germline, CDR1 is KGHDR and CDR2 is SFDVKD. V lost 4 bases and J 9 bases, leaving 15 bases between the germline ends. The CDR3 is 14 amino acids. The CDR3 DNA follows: TGTGCCACCAGTGAGGATCAGGGGAAGGGTGAGCAGTTCTTC. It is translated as CATSEDQGKGEQFF.

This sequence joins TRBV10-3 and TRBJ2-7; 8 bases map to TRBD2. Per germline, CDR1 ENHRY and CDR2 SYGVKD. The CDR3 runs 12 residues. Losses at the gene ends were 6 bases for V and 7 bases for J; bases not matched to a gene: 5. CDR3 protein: CAISAGGGEQYV. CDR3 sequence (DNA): TGTGCCATCAGCGCCGGGGGGGGTGAGCAGTACGTC.

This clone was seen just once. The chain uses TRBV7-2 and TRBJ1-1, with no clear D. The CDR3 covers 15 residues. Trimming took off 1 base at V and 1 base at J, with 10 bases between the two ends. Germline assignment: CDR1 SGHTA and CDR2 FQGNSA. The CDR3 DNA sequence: TGTGCCAGCAGCTTAGGATTGGCAAGGAACACTGAAGCTTTCTTT. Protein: CASSLGLARNTEAFF.